The 15 T cell receptor beta chains below all came from one sample that was sequenced in a study of blood T cell repertoires in COVID-19. Profiling relied on immunoSEQ multiplex PCR, and the TCRdb table lists in-frame clones only, not all of them. The sample includes more than 300,000 clones, 88% of them seen just once. The source material was peripheral blood. The receptor source for this set is a woman aged 70-85 years with COVID-19, enrolled during active disease.

The sample holds one count of this clone. The chain employs TRBV3-1 (or the pseudogene TRBV3-2) and TRBJ1-2; D is uncertain. This CDR3 has 13 residues. The germline V and J ends were trimmed by 1 base and 7 bases, with 10 bases remaining between them. CDR1 and CDR2 (germline): LGHDT, YNNKEL (reference sequence). CDR3 DNA: TGTGCCAGCAGCCAAGTTAATCTCGGTGGCTACACCTTC. Protein sequence: CASSQVNLGGYTF.

The chain is built from TRBV4-1 and TRBJ2-1; 8 bases agree with TRBD1. CDR1 and CDR2 from the germline V gene are MGHRA and YSYEKL. The V segment lost 5 bases and the J segment 10 bases; nucleotides outside the gene matches: 4. The CDR3 is 12 residues long. The CDR3 DNA follows: TGCGCCAGCAGCGGTCAGGGGGCCGAGCAGTTCTTC. Translation gives CASSGQGAEQFF.

This clone has a handful of counts. The chain carries TRBV6-5 and TRBJ1-5, with D hard to call. V shed 8 bases and J shed 6 bases, with 14 bases lying between them. There are 13 residues in the CDR3. Germline V CDR1 and CDR2: MNHEY, SVGAGI. The CDR3 DNA reads TGTGCCAGCCGTTGGCATCCTCCTCAGCCCCAGCATTTT. Protein: CASRWHPPQPQHF.

The rearrangement uses TRBV19 and TRBJ1-2; no clear D. CDR1 is LNHDA and CDR2 is SQIVND in the germline V gene (reference sequence). The CDR3 spans 14 residues. Trimming removed 1 base at V and 5 bases at J, with 11 bases between. DNA for the CDR3: TGTGCCAGTAGTATAGCTACAGTGGCTTATGGCTACACCTTC. Translating gives CASSIATVAYGYTF.

J is TRBJ2-6 and V is TRBV24-1; D may be TRBD1 (5 bases). V shed 5 bases and J shed 1 base, with 5 bases lying between them. There are 14 residues in the CDR3. CDR1 is KGHDR, CDR2 SFDVKD, per germline. This CDR3 is CATSGTSGANVLTF. The CDR3 coding sequence is TGTGCCACCAGTGGGACATCTGGGGCCAACGTCCTGACTTTC.

This rearrangement joins TRBV29-1 to TRBJ2-5; TRBD1 is a possible D gene (5 bases). Trimming took off 3 bases at V and 5 bases at J, with 16 bases between the two ends. The length of the CDR3 is 14 residues. Germline V CDR1 and CDR2: SQVTM, ANQGSEA. CDR3 in amino acids: CSVDRDRSIETQYF. CDR3 nucleotide sequence: TGCAGCGTTGACAGGGATCGGAGTATTGAGACCCAGTACTTC.

This clone came up once. Distinct nucleotide sequences in the sample also encode this CDR3. The chain has TRBV12-3 or TRBV12-4 and TRBJ1-1; a possible D gene is TRBD1 (5 bases). The CDR3 runs 13 residues. Trimming pared 3 bases from V and 4 bases from J, leaving 9 bases between. Written as DNA, the CDR3 is TGTGCCAGCAGTTTGCAGGGTACCACTGAAGCTTTCTTT. Translating gives CASSLQGTTEAFF.

The gene calls are TRBV24-1 and TRBJ1-6, with 7 positions matching TRBD1. Looked up from germline, CDR1 is KGHDR and CDR2 is SFDVKD. The CDR3 is made up of 16 amino acids. V lost 4 bases to trimming and J lost 4 bases; unmatched junction nucleotides: 6. The CDR3 DNA is TGTGCCACCAGTGACAACCCGACAGGGTATAATTCACCCCTCCACTTT. This gives the protein CATSDNPTGYNSPLHF.

The V gene is TRBV9, the J gene TRBJ1-5; D is uncertain. This CDR3 has 15 amino acids. The germline V gene encodes CDR1 SGDLS and CDR2 YYNGEE. The V end was cut by 0 bases, the J end by 3 bases, with 10 bases between. The CDR3, as DNA: TGTGCCAGCAGCGTAGACGGGGTTTACAATCAGCCCCAGCATTTT. It codes for CASSVDGVYNQPQHF.

The sample holds one count of this clone. This chain uses TRBV5-1 with TRBJ1-1; 7 positions match TRBD1. There are 12 residues in the CDR3. The V gene's germline CDR1 is SGHRS and CDR2 YFSETQ. The trim removed 3 bases at V and 11 bases at J, leaving 7 bases unmatched. The CDR3 region is CASSYDRAVAFF. CDR3 bases: TGCGCCAGCAGCTATGACAGGGCCGTGGCTTTCTTT.

Many counts were recorded for this clone. The chain couples TRBV29-1 to TRBJ1-5; D unclear. V was cut by 4 bases and J by 4 bases, with 11 bases left in between. Germline-derived CDR1 and CDR2 are SQVTM and ANQGSEA. CDR3 length equals 13 residues. The CDR3 bases are TGCAGCGTTGGGGCCGGGGAGAATCAGCCCCAGCATTTT. The encoded protein is CSVGAGENQPQHF.

This chain joins TRBV30 and TRBJ1-1; TRBD1 might be the D (6 bases). Trimming took 3 bases from V and 5 from J, leaving 13 bases between them. Germline V gene data show CDR1 as GTSNPN and CDR2 as SVGIG (reference sequence). The CDR3 totals 13 residues. The CDR3 DNA follows: TGTGCCTGGAGCATACAGGGTGGGACTGAAGCTTTCTTT. This encodes CAWSIQGGTEAFF.

This clone was counted once. The CDR3 DNA is TGTGCCAGCAGTCTTTGGACAGGGGATCAGCCCCAGCATTTT. It codes for CASSLWTGDQPQHF. This chain connects TRBV2 to TRBJ1-5, with 9 bases that match TRBD1. The V gene's germline CDR1 is SNHLY and CDR2 FYNNEI. Trimming took 5 bases from V and 5 from J; bases not matched to a gene: 4. The CDR3 loop spans 14 amino acids.

There are a few counts of this clone. The genes are TRBV5-1 and TRBJ1-6, with unresolved D. The CDR3 is 13 amino acids. The V end was cut by 2 bases, the J end by 9 bases, with 9 bases between. The germline V gene has CDR1 SGHRS and CDR2 YFSETQ. CDR3 nucleotides: TGCGCCAGCAGCTTCCGGGGAGGTTCACCCCTCCACTTT. This gives the protein CASSFRGGSPLHF.

This clone was seen repeatedly, ten times or more. The rearrangement uses TRBV29-1 and TRBJ1-4, with 9 bases identical to TRBD1. Germline trimming cut 7 bases from V and 6 bases from J; bases unmatched to any gene: 6. The CDR3 spans 13 residues. From germline, CDR1 is SQVTM and CDR2 ANQGSEA. The CDR3 region has the DNA TGCAGCGCCCGGGACAGGGAACATGAAAAACTGTTTTTT. It is translated as CSARDREHEKLFF.